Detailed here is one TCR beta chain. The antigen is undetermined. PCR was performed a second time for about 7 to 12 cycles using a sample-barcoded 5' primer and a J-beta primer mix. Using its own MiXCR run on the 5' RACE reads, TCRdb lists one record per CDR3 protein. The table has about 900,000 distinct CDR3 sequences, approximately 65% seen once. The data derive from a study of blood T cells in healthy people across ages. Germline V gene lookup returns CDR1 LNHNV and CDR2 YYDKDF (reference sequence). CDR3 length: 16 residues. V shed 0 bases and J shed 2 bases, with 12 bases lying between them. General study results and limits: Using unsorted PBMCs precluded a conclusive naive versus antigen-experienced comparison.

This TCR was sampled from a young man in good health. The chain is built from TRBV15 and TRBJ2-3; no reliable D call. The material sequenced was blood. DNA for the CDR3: TGTGCCACCAGCAGAGATCTCGCACAGAACACAGATACGCAGTATTTT. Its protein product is CATSRDLAQNTDTQYF.